Listed below are T cell receptor beta chains from one sample, sequenced in a study of CD8 T cells in Susac syndrome. One entry per CDR3 protein, called by TCRdb with MiXCR from the immunoSEQ multiplex PCR reads. Of some 110,000 distinct CDR3 sequences in the sample, around 94% were seen once. The source material was CD4+ T cells from PBMCs. Every receptor here comes from a human donor in good health. Both conserved end residues are trimmed from each CDR3. The D gene is left open where the match is weak.

d_call: TRBD2; v_call: TRBV20-1; j_call: TRBJ2-3; cdr3_aa: SAGTSGSHLTDTQY
d_call: TRBD1; v_call: TRBV7-9; j_call: TRBJ1-2; cdr3_aa: ASSLAPPGQGAINYGYT
d_call: .; v_call: TRBV5-4; j_call: TRBJ2-3; cdr3_aa: ASRGGVSVTDTQY
d_call: .; v_call: TRBV3-1; j_call: TRBJ2-1; cdr3_aa: ASSFRDTYNEQF
d_call: TRBD2; v_call: TRBV6-1; j_call: TRBJ2-1; cdr3_aa: ASSPGLAWDEQF
d_call: TRBD1; v_call: TRBV5-4; j_call: TRBJ1-3; cdr3_aa: ASSRDRGGDTIY
d_call: .; v_call: TRBV12-3/TRBV12-4; j_call: TRBJ1-2; cdr3_aa: ASSPRGLYGYT
d_call: TRBD1; v_call: TRBV14; j_call: TRBJ2-7; cdr3_aa: ASSHTGTGSYEQY
d_call: TRBD1; v_call: TRBV6-5; j_call: TRBJ1-1; cdr3_aa: ASSRGQRANTEAF
d_call: .; v_call: TRBV2; j_call: TRBJ1-1; cdr3_aa: ASSPQKVNTEAF
d_call: .; v_call: TRBV27; j_call: TRBJ2-7; cdr3_aa: ASRRGEGEQY
d_call: .; v_call: TRBV30; j_call: TRBJ1-1; cdr3_aa: AWSRGLNTEAF
d_call: TRBD2; v_call: TRBV11-2; j_call: TRBJ2-7; cdr3_aa: ASSLRSGGTSGSSGASYEQY
d_call: .; v_call: TRBV6-2/TRBV6-3; j_call: TRBJ2-7; cdr3_aa: ASSYRSDGGSFFEQY
d_call: .; v_call: TRBV29-1; j_call: TRBJ2-5; cdr3_aa: SVEKSVGAQETQY
d_call: .; v_call: TRBV7-9; j_call: TRBJ1-5; cdr3_aa: ASSLIPLGARGNQPQH
d_call: TRBD2; v_call: TRBV9; j_call: TRBJ2-2; cdr3_aa: ASSESIGTSGRTGELF